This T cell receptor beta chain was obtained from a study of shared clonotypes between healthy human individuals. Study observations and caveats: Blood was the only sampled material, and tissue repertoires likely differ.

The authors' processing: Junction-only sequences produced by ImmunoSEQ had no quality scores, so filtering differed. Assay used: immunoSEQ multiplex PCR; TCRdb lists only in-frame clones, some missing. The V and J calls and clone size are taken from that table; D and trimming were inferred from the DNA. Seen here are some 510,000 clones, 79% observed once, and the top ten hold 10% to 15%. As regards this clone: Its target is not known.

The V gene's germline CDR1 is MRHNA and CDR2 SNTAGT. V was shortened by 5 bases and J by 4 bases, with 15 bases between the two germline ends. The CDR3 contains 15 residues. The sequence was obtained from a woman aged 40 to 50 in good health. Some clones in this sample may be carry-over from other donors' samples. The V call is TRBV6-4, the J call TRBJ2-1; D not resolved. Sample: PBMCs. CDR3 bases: TGTGCCAGCAGTCCCGGTGCTTTGAATTACAATGAGCAGTTCTTC. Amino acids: CASSPGALNYNEQFF.